This T cell receptor (beta chain) comes out of a study of beta chain features in type 1 diabetes. Overall study results and limits: A potential influence of HLA type upon TCRB rearrangement remained unresolved herein.

With respect to this clone: Its specificity is unknown.

Germline CDR1 reads SGHTA; CDR2 reads FQGNSA. V shed 5 bases, J shed 7 bases, and the junction held 7 bases outside the gene matches. The CDR3 runs to 14 residues. Reverse transcription of all isolated RNA meant that expressed TCRB transcripts were sequenced. Repertoires were generated with immunoSEQ multiplex PCR, while TCRdb's copy carries only in-frame clones and drops some. The profile shows over 120,000 clones, over 9.5% of them singletons. This receptor was obtained from a man aged 18 to 29 in good health. The sequenced material came from naive CD4+ T cells from blood. The chain links TRBV7-2 to TRBJ2-3; 9 bases match TRBD1. The CDR3 DNA reads as TGTGCCAGCAGCCCTGGACAGGGGATGAATACGCAGTATTTT. It translates to CASSPGQGMNTQYF. Combining the CDR3 with reference TRBV7-2 and TRBJ2-3 gives the whole variable domain GAGVSQSPSNKVTEKGKDVELRCDPISGHTALYWYRQSLGQGLEFLIYFQGNSAPDKSGLPSDRFSAERTGGSVSTLTIQRTQQEDSAVYLCASSPGQGMNTQYFGPGTRLTVL.